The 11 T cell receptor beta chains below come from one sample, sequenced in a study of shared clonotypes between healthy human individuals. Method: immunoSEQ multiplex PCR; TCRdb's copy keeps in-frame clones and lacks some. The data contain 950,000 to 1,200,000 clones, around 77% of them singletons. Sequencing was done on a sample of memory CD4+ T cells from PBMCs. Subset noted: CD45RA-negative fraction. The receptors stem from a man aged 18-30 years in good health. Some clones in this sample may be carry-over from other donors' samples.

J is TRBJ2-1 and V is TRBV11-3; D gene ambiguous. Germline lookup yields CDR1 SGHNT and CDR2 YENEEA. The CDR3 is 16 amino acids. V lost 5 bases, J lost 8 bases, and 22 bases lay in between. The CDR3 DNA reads TGTGCCAGCAGCCTAGGGTCGGGCCGCCTCCGGGATGAGCAGTTCTTC. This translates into CASSLGSGRLRDEQFF.

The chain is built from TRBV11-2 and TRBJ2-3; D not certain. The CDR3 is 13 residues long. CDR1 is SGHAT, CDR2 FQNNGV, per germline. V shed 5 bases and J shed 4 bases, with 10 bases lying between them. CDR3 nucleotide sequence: TGTGCCAGCAGCACCAATCTGCCAGATACGCAGTATTTT. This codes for CASSTNLPDTQYF.

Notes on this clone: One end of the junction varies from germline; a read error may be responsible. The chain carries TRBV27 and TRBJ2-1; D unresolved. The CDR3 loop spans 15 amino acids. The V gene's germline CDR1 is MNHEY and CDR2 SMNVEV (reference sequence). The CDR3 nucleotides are TGTGCCAACAGTTTATTTGGTGTCCTTTACAATGAGCAGTTCTTC. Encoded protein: CANSLFGVLYNEQFF.

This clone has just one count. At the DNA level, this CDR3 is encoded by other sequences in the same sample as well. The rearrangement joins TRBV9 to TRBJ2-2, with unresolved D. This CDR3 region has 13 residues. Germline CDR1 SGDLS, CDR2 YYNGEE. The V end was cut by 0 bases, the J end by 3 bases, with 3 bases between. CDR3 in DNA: TGTGCCAGCAGCGTAGTTCACACCGGGGAGCTGTTTTTT. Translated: CASSVVHTGELFF.

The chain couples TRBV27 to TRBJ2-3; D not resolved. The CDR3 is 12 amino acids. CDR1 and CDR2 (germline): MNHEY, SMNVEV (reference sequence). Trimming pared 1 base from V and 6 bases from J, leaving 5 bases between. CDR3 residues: CASSLWGDTQYF. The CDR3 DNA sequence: TGTGCCAGCAGTTTATGGGGTGATACGCAGTATTTT.

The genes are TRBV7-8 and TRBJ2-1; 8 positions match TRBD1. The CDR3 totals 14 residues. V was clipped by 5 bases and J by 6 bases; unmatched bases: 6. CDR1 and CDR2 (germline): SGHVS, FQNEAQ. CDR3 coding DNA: TGTGCCAGCAGCCAGACAACAGGGGGCAATGAGCAGTTCTTC. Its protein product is CASSQTTGGNEQFF.

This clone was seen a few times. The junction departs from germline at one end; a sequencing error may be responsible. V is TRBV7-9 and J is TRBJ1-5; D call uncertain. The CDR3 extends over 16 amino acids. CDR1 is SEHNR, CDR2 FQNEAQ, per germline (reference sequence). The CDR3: CASSFSRSGSSQPQHF. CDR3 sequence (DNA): TGTGCCAGCAGCTTCTCCCGGAGCGGTAGCAGTCAGCCCCAGCATTTT.

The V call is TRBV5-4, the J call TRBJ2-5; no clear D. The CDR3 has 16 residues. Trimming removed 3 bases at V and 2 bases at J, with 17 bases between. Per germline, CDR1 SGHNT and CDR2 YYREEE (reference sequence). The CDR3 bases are TGTGCCAGCAGCTCCCGTGTAGGCGGAACACAAGAGACCCAGTACTTC. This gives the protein CASSSRVGGTQETQYF.

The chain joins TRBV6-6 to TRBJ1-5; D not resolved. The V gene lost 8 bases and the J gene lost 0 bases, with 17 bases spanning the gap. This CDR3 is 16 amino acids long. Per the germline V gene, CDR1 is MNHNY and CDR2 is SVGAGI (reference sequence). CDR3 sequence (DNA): TGTGCCAGCTCCAGGAAGGGTCCCGATAGCAATCAGCCCCAGCATTTT. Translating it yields CASSRKGPDSNQPQHF.

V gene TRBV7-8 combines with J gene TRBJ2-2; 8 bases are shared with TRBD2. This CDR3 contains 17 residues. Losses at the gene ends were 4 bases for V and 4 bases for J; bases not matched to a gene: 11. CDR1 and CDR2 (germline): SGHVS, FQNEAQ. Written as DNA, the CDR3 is TGTGCCAGCAGCTCCTATGGCGGGAGCGGGGGCACCGGGGAGCTGTTTTTT. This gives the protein CASSSYGGSGGTGELFF.

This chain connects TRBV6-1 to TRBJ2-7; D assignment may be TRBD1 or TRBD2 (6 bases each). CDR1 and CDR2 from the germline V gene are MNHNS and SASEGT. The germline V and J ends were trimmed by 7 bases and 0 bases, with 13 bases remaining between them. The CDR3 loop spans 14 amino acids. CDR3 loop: CASIIRGGSYEQYF. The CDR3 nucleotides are TGTGCCAGCATAATCAGGGGAGGCTCCTACGAGCAGTACTTC.